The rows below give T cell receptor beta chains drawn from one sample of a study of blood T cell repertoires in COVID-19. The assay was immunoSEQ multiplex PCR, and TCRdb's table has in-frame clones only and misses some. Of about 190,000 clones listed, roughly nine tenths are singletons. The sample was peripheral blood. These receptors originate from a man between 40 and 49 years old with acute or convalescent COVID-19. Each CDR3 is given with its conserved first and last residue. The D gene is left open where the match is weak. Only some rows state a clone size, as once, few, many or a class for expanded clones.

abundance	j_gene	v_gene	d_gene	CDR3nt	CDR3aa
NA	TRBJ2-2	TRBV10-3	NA	TGTGCCATCAGTGAGTTGGACAGCACCGGGGAGCTGTTTTTT	CAISELDSTGELFF
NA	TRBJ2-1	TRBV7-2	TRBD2	TGTGCCAGCAGCTTTTCCGCCGGGACTAGCGGGGCGCCAAAGCAGTTCTTC	CASSFSAGTSGAPKQFF
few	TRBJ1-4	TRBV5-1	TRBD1	TGCGCCAGCAGCTTGGGACAGGGTGGGAATGAAAAACTGTTTTTT	CASSLGQGGNEKLFF
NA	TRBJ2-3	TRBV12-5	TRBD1	TGTGCTAGTGGTGCATCAGGGGGCTCGAGGTCAGATACGCAGTATTTT	CASGASGGSRSDTQYF
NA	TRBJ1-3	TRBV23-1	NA	TGCGCCAGCAGTCAATCGCCAACAGGGCGAGGAAACACCATATATTTT	CASSQSPTGRGNTIYF
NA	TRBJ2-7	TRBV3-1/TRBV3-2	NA	TGTGCCAGCAGCCCGGGTCTTTCGGCGGTCCACGACTACGAGCAGTACTTC	CASSPGLSAVHDYEQYF
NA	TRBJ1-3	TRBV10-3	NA	TGTGCCATCAGTGACTCCCCCGGAAACACCATATATTTT	CAISDSPGNTIYF
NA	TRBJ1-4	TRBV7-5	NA	TGTGCCAGAAGCGTAATAGGGGACAGGGGAAGAAAACTGTTTTTT	CARSVIGDRGRKLFF
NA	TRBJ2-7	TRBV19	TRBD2	TGTGCCAGTAGTACAGGACTAGCGGGGAGAACCTACGAGCAGTACTTC	CASSTGLAGRTYEQYF
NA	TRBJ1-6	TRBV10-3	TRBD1	TGTGCCAACCAGGGGGAGAGGAATTCACCCCTCCACTTT	CANQGERNSPLHF
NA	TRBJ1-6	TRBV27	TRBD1	TGTGCCAGCAGTTCTTCTACGACAGGGGGCAAGTCACCCCTCCACTTT	CASSSSTTGGKSPLHF
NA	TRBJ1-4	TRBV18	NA	TGTGCCAGCTCACCATCCCTCGGGGTGACTAATGAAAAACTGTTTTTT	CASSPSLGVTNEKLFF
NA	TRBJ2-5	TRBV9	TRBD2	TGTGCCAGCAGCGTTTCCAGCGGGGGAGAGACCCAGTACTTC	CASSVSSGGETQYF
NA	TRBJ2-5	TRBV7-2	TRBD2	TGTGCCAGCAGCCGTTGGACTAGCGGGCCTGACCAAGAGACCCAGTACTTC	CASSRWTSGPDQETQYF
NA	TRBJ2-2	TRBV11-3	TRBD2	TGTGCCAGCAGCTTAGTCGGACTAGCGGGGACAGGGGAGCTGTTTTTT	CASSLVGLAGTGELFF
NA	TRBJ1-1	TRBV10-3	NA	TGTGCCATCAGTGAGGGGGGGGTAGACGTACGAACATCCGCTGAAGCTTTCTTT	CAISEGGVDVRTSAEAFF
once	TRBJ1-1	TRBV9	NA	TGTGCCAGCACCCCAGGTCTTTTAATGAACACTGAAGCTTTCTTT	CASTPGLLMNTEAFF
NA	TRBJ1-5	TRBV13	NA	TGTGCCAGCAGCTTAACCCGGGGGTCAGGGAGTAGGGGCAATCAGCCCCAGCATTTT	CASSLTRGSGSRGNQPQHF
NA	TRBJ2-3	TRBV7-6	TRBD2	TGTGCCAGCAGCTTAGCGGGTAGCGGGGGTGATACGCAGTATTTT	CASSLAGSGGDTQYF
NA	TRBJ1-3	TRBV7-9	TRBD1	TGTGCCAGCAGCCACTGGGACAGAAACTCTGGAAACACCATATATTTT	CASSHWDRNSGNTIYF
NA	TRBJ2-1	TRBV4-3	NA	TGCGCCAGCAGCCAAGATTATCGGGGTCTGGATGAGCAGTTCTTC	CASSQDYRGLDEQFF
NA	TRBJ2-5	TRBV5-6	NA	TGTGCCAGCAGGATCGACAGCCAAGAGACCCAGTACTTC	CASRIDSQETQYF
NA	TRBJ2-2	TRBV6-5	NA	TGTGCCAGCAGTTATGTCCAGGGGAGAGAAGGGGAGCTGTTTTTT	CASSYVQGREGELFF
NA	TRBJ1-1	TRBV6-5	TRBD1	TGTGCCAGCAGTACAGGGGAGCCGAACACTGAAGCTTTCTTT	CASSTGEPNTEAFF
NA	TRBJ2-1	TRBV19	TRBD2	TGTGCCAGTAGTATTCGGGGGGGCATATCCTACAATGAGCAGTTCTTC	CASSIRGGISYNEQFF
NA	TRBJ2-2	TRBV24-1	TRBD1	TGTGCCACCAGTGATTTCAGAAGACAGGGCGGCACCGGGGAGCTGTTTTTT	CATSDFRRQGGTGELFF
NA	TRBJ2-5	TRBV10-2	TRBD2	TGCGCCAGCAGTGAATCCACGGTAGCGGGGGAAGAGACCCAGTACTTC	CASSESTVAGEETQYF
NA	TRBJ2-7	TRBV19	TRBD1	TGTGCCAGTAGTCCCCTACGGACAGGGAGCTACGAGCAGTACTTC	CASSPLRTGSYEQYF
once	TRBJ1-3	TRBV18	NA	TGTGCCAGCTCACAACCCCACCCGAGCTCTGGAAACACCATATATTTT	CASSQPHPSSGNTIYF
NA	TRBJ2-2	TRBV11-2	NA	TGTGCCAGCAGCGTAACAGGGAGCGGGGAGCTGTTTTTT	CASSVTGSGELFF
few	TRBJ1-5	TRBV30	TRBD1	TGTGCCTGGAGGGCAGGGGGCGATCAGCCCCAGCATTTT	CAWRAGGDQPQHF
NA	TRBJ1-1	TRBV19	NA	TGTGCCAGTAGTACGGGAAGGGGGGGCCTGAACACTGAAGCTTTCTTT	CASSTGRGGLNTEAFF
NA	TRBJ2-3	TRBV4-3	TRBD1	TGCGCCAGCAGCCCGGGGACAGTAAAGGTTGATACGCAGTATTTT	CASSPGTVKVDTQYF
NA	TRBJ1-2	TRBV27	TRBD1	TGTGCCAGCAGTACAGGGGGCCACTATGGCTACACCTTC	CASSTGGHYGYTF
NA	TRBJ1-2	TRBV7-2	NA	TGTGCCAGCAGCTTACAGGGGTCTTCGAACTATGGCTACACCTTC	CASSLQGSSNYGYTF
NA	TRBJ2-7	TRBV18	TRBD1	TGTGCCAGCTCACCAACCCACGGGACAGGGGGCAAGGCGTACTTC	CASSPTHGTGGKAYF
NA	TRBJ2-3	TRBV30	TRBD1	TGTGCCGGGAACAGGGGGGCCACAGATACGCAGTATTTT	CAGNRGATDTQYF
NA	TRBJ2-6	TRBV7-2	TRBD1	TGTGCCAGCAGCCCCGGGACAGGGGTCGCTGGGGCCAACGTCCTGACTTTC	CASSPGTGVAGANVLTF
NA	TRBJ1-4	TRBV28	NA	TGTGCCAGCAGTTTTTTGCAGGGAGGGCGGGAAAAACTGTTTTTT	CASSFLQGGREKLFF
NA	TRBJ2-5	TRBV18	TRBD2	TGTGCCAGCTCACCAACCGTAGCGGGGTTCCGGGAGACCCAGTACTTC	CASSPTVAGFRETQYF
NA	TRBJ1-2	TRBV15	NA	TGTGCCACCAGCCCCCGGGAAGCTAACTATGGCTACACCTTC	CATSPREANYGYTF
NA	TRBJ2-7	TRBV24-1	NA	TGTGCCACCAGTGATTCCAGGCAGGGAGGATGGTCCTACGAGCAGTACTTC	CATSDSRQGGWSYEQYF
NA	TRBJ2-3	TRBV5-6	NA	TGTGCCAGCAGCTTATCAGGGGCCCCCCTCACAGATACGCAGTATTTT	CASSLSGAPLTDTQYF